Each of the 10 T cell receptor beta chains below was sequenced from the same sample in a study of blood T cell repertoires in COVID-19. Measured with immunoSEQ multiplex PCR; TCRdb has only the in-frame clones, and not every one. The table has roughly 200,000 clones, 83% seen once; the top ten hold 4.8%. The source material was PBMCs or T cells enriched from blood (not recorded which). These receptors all stem from a woman aged 45-60 years who had been exposed to COVID-19.

This CDR3 is CASSEMGGLSTF. For the CDR3, the DNA is TGTGCCAGCAGTGAAATGGGGGGGCTCAGCACCTTC. The chain uses TRBV6-1 and TRBJ1-2; D possibly corresponds to TRBD1 (6 bases). Per the germline V gene, CDR1 is MNHNS and CDR2 is SASEGT. The CDR3 totals 12 residues. Between the trimmed V and J ends, which lost 2 bases and 13 bases, there was a span of 14 bases.

The V gene is TRBV7-2, the J gene TRBJ1-6; weak D call: TRBD1 (5 bases). Trimming removed 1 base at V and 6 bases at J, with 7 bases between. Germline-derived CDR1 and CDR2 are SGHTA and FQGNSA. The CDR3 extends over 14 amino acids. DNA of the CDR3: TGTGCCAGCAGCTTAGTGGGGGGTAATTCACCCCTCCACTTT. It encodes CASSLVGGNSPLHF.

V and J are TRBV21-1 and TRBJ1-2; TRBD1, as called in the table, went unchecked against the DNA. TRBV21-1 is tagged as a pseudogene. The CDR3 is made up of 14 amino acids. The CDR3 is CASSSGTVPYGYTF. CDR3 nucleotide sequence: TGTGCCAGCAGCAGCGGGACAGTACCTTATGGCTACACCTTC.

The V call is TRBV5-5, the J call TRBJ2-2, with a possible D match to TRBD1 (5 bases). This CDR3 is built from 17 residues. In germline, CDR1 is SGHKS, CDR2 YYEKEE (reference sequence). With 0 bases removed from V and 8 bases from J, the gap between germline ends came to 20 bases. The CDR3 nucleotides are TGTGCCAGCAGCTTGGAGGCAGGGAAATTTAAATTAGGGGAGCTGTTTTTT. It encodes CASSLEAGKFKLGELFF.

This chain joins TRBV6-6 and TRBJ1-4, with 11 bases aligning to TRBD1. Germline loops: CDR1 MNHNY, CDR2 SVGAGI (reference sequence). CDR3 size: 14 residues. V lost 4 bases to trimming and J lost 7 bases; unmatched junction nucleotides: 2. The CDR3 region has the DNA TGTGCCAGCAGTTCCGGGACAGGGGGTGAAAAACTGTTTTTT. This translates into CASSSGTGGEKLFF.

CDR3 amino acids: CASTGQGWGKAEAFF. CDR3 in DNA: TGTGCCAGCACCGGACAGGGATGGGGTAAAGCTGAAGCTTTCTTT. The chain uses TRBV6-5 and TRBJ1-1, with 8 positions matching TRBD1. V dropped 7 bases and J dropped 6; count of bases not matched to a gene: 13. Germline V gene lookup returns CDR1 MNHEY and CDR2 SVGAGI. The CDR3 covers 15 residues.

The chain couples TRBV6-2 or TRBV6-3 to TRBJ2-5; TRBD2 matches at 7 bases. Germline V gives CDR1 MNHEY, CDR2 SVGEGT. The CDR3 runs to 18 residues. Germline trimming cut 2 bases from V and 3 bases from J; bases unmatched to any gene: 15. The CDR3: CASSYTHTGRGRKETQYF. The CDR3 bases are TGTGCCAGCAGTTACACCCACACCGGGCGGGGGAGGAAAGAGACCCAGTACTTC.

The chain combines TRBV2 with TRBJ2-1; 8 nucleotides line up with TRBD2. V was clipped by 5 bases and J by 6 bases; unmatched bases: 9. Looked up from germline, CDR1 is SNHLY and CDR2 is FYNNEI. The CDR3 contains 15 residues. The CDR3: CASSPSGGISNEQFF. CDR3 in DNA: TGTGCCAGCAGTCCAAGCGGGGGAATAAGCAATGAGCAGTTCTTC.

This chain joins TRBV10-3 and TRBJ1-5; D possibly corresponds to TRBD1 (5 bases). The germline gives CDR1 ENHRY, CDR2 SYGVKD. The CDR3 sequence is 15 residues long. V lost 10 bases and J lost 5, with 21 bases in between. CDR3 sequence (DNA): TGTGCCAGCCAGAGCGGGCAGGGATACGATCAGCCCCAGCATTTT. Translated: CASQSGQGYDQPQHF.

This chain links TRBV7-3 with TRBJ2-2; 14 nucleotides line up with TRBD2. The CDR3 consists of 19 residues. The ends lost 0 bases at V and 2 bases at J; junction bases unmatched: 5. Germline-derived CDR1 and CDR2 are SGHTA and FQGTGA. The CDR3 DNA is TGTGCCAGCAGCTTAACCGGGACTAGCGGGGGCCTAAACACCGGGGAGCTGTTTTTT. Translation: CASSLTGTSGGLNTGELFF. Supplemented by reference TRBV7-3 and TRBJ2-2, the full variable domain reads GAGVSQTPSNKVTEKGKYVELRCDPISGHTALYWYRQSLGQGPEFLIYFQGTGAADDSGLPNDRFFAVRPEGSVSTLKIQRTERGDSAVYLCASSLTGTSGGLNTGELFFGEGSRLTVL.